One sample yielded the 3 T cell receptor beta chains listed below, sequenced in a study of cytomegalovirus exposure and HLA in healthy donors. The repertoire was sequenced with immunoSEQ multiplex PCR; TCRdb's copy has only in-frame clones and lacks some. The sample lists 150,000 to 200,000 clones, almost 85% occurring once. Sequencing used PBMCs. These receptors came from a man under 40 in good health and CMV-seropositive.

This clone has only one observation. V and J are TRBV10-3 and TRBJ1-1; the D gene is possibly TRBD1 (5 bases). Trimming took off 10 bases at V and 3 bases at J, with 12 bases between the two ends. The germline CDR1 and CDR2 sequences are ENHRY and SYGVKD. The CDR3 has 12 residues. The CDR3 DNA reads as TGTGCCAGCACAACAGGCGACACTGAAGCTTTCTTT. It encodes CASTTGDTEAFF.

V gene TRBV7-8 combines with J gene TRBJ1-2, with 7 bases matching TRBD1. The CDR3 runs 13 residues. Germline assignment: CDR1 SGHVS and CDR2 FQNEAQ. Unmatched junction bases numbered 4, after V lost 5 bases and J lost 4 bases. CDR3 coding DNA: TGTGCCAGCAGCCGACAGGGCAGCTATGGCTACACCTTC. This sequence encodes CASSRQGSYGYTF. The complete variable domain, with remaining parts taken from reference TRBV7-8 and TRBJ1-2, reads GAGVSQSPRYKVAKRGQDVALRCDPISGHVSLFWYQQALGQGPEFLTYFQNEAQLDKSGLPSDRFFAERPEGSVSTLKIQRTQQEDSAVYLCASSRQGSYGYTFGSGTRLTVV.

CDR3 sequence: CAWSAQRGALNTQYF. The CDR3 nucleotides read TGTGCCTGGAGTGCCCAGCGGGGGGCCTTGAATACGCAGTATTTT. The chain has TRBV30 and TRBJ2-3, with TRBD2 identical over 9 bases. CDR3 size: 15 residues. The germline V gene encodes CDR1 GTSNPN and CDR2 SVGIG (reference sequence). V dropped 1 base and J dropped 7; count of bases not matched to a gene: 9.